This TCR beta chain was sequenced during a study of early T cells in non-severe SARS-CoV-2 infection. The TCR library protocol was used to attach unique molecular identifiers. These identifiers were attached to individual cDNA molecules. Using its own MiXCR run on the 5' RACE reads, TCRdb lists one record per CDR3 protein. This table has 90,000 to 100,000 distinct CDR3 sequences, around 14% appearing once. Germline lookup yields CDR1 SGHVS and CDR2 FNYEAQ. There are 18 residues in the CDR3. As regards this clonotype: One end of the junction varies from germline; a read error may be responsible.

The origin of this receptor is an adult who was a healthcare worker with PCR-confirmed SARS-CoV-2 infection or an uninfected control (not recorded which). The sequenced sample was whole blood. The chain combines TRBV7-6 with TRBJ2-2; TRBD1 matches at 7 bases. The CDR3 bases are TGTGCCAGAAGCTTTCGATCGGGACAGCTACTGAACACCGGGGAGCTGTTTTTT. Translated: CARSFRSGQLLNTGELFF.